These 15 T cell receptor beta chains came from one sample sequenced in a study of blood T cell repertoires in COVID-19. Data came from immunoSEQ multiplex PCR; TCRdb stores just in-frame clones and leaves some out. The repertoire holds some 240,000 clones, with roughly 81% as singletons. Sequenced input: peripheral blood. The source is a woman older than 75 with COVID-19, enrolled during active disease.

In DNA, the CDR3 is TGTGCCAGCAGCTGGGGGACAGGGCGTCAAGAGACCCAGTACTTC. Translating gives CASSWGTGRQETQYF. This rearrangement joins TRBV11-2 to TRBJ2-5, with 9 bases that match TRBD1. Germline V gene sequence: CDR1 SGHAT, CDR2 FQNNGV. V was pared by 4 bases and J by 2 bases, with 5 bases of the junction left unmatched. The CDR3 loop spans 15 amino acids. The full variable domain, with the rest looked up from reference TRBV11-2 and TRBJ2-5, is EAGVAQSPRYKIIEKRQSVAFWCNPISGHATLYWYQQILGQGPKLLIQFQNNGVVDDSQLPKDRFSAERLKGVDSTLKIQPAKLEDSAVYLCASSWGTGRQETQYFGPGTRLLVL.

V gene TRBV29-1 combines with J gene TRBJ2-3; TRBD2 is a possible D gene (5 bases). CDR3 length: 12 residues. Looked up from germline, CDR1 is SQVTM and CDR2 is ANQGSEA. V lost 6 bases to trimming and J lost 2 bases, with 9 bases between them. The CDR3 DNA follows: TGCAGCGTACTAGAGAACACAGATACGCAGTATTTT. Translation gives CSVLENTDTQYF.

The J gene is TRBJ2-7, the V gene TRBV5-1; weak D call: TRBD1 (6 bases). V was pared by 5 bases and J by 2 bases, with 26 bases between. Germline V gene sequence: CDR1 SGHRS, CDR2 YFSETQ. The CDR3 sequence is 18 residues long. CDR3 in DNA: TGCGCCAGCAGGCCGGGTCCGGGACACAGACAGTCGACCTACGAGCAGTACTTC. It translates to CASRPGPGHRQSTYEQYF.

This clone has a single count. The V and J genes are TRBV3-1 (or the pseudogene TRBV3-2) and TRBJ2-3, with no clear D. The germline gives CDR1 LGHDT, CDR2 YNNKEL (reference sequence). Trimming removed 4 bases from V and 0 bases from J, with 14 bases in between. The CDR3 has 16 residues. Here the CDR3 DNA reads TGTGCCAGCAGCCCCGGCCGGGTCAGTAGCACAGATACGCAGTATTTT. This codes for CASSPGRVSSTDTQYF.

The V gene is TRBV6-5, the J gene TRBJ2-5; D might be TRBD1 (5 bases). CDR1 and CDR2 (germline): MNHEY, SVGAGI. There are 14 residues in the CDR3. V lost 7 bases and J lost 5, with 17 bases in between. The CDR3 loop is CASKATGVVETQYF. As DNA, the CDR3 is TGTGCCAGCAAGGCTACAGGCGTGGTGGAGACCCAGTACTTC.

The rearrangement joins TRBV24-1 to TRBJ2-3; D not resolved. V was pared by 3 bases and J by 3 bases, with 6 bases between. Germline CDR1 KGHDR, CDR2 SFDVKD. This CDR3 is 13 amino acids long. The CDR3 DNA reads as TGTGCCACCAGTGATCTCTTTACAGATACGCAGTATTTT. It codes for CATSDLFTDTQYF.

Written as DNA, the CDR3 is TGTGCCAGCAGTCCCCAATATAGAAGCAATGAGCAGTTCTTC. Protein sequence: CASSPQYRSNEQFF. The V gene is TRBV27, the J gene TRBJ2-1; D is undetermined. The CDR3 has 14 residues. Trimming stripped 5 bases from V and 6 bases from J, with 14 bases between. Germline V gene data show CDR1 as MNHEY and CDR2 as SMNVEV (reference sequence).

CDR3 DNA sequence: TGCACGTGCGCTAGCTCCTACAATGAGCAGTTCTTC. Translation: CTCASSYNEQFF. The chain has TRBV29-1 and TRBJ2-1; D remains ambiguous. The CDR3 consists of 12 residues. Germline V gene data show CDR1 as SQVTM and CDR2 as ANQGSEA.

This clone was picked up a small number of times. The chain links TRBV5-1 to TRBJ1-2, with TRBD1 matching 8 bases. The V gene's germline CDR1 is SGHRS and CDR2 YFSETQ. The CDR3 covers 16 residues. After removal of 4 bases from V and 8 bases from J, the junction contained 16 bases not matched to a gene. As DNA, the CDR3 is TGCGCCAGCAGCCTGGGACAGGTCCTTAAAACGGGAGGCTACACCTTC. This translates into CASSLGQVLKTGGYTF. Combining the CDR3 with reference TRBV5-1 and TRBJ1-2 gives the whole variable domain KAGVTQTPRYLIKTRGQQVTLSCSPISGHRSVSWYQQTPGQGLQFLFEYFSETQRNKGNFPGRFSGRQFSNSRSEMNVSTLELGDSALYLCASSLGQVLKTGGYTFGSGTRLTVV.

This clone appeared once. The chain carries TRBV12-3 or TRBV12-4 and TRBJ2-7; 7 positions match TRBD1. CDR3 length: 12 amino acids. The J segment lost 2 bases and the V segment lost 6 bases, leaving 1 base of the junction unmatched. For the CDR3, the DNA is TGTGCCAGCAGGCAGGGGGCCTACGAGCAGTACTTC. Residues: CASRQGAYEQYF.

The chain carries TRBV28 and TRBJ2-7; 9 bases map to TRBD2. After removal of 5 bases from V and 1 base from J, the junction contained 6 bases not matched to a gene. Germline V gene sequence: CDR1 MDHEN, CDR2 SYDVKM. The CDR3 runs 15 residues. The CDR3, as DNA: TGTGCCAGCAGTCATAGCGGGAGCGGTTCCTACGAGCAGTACTTC. This translates into CASSHSGSGSYEQYF.

The chain combines TRBV30 with TRBJ2-5; a weak D match, TRBD1 (5 bases). Trimming stripped 3 bases from V and 5 bases from J, with 16 bases between. The CDR3 has 14 residues. Germline values: CDR1 GTSNPN, CDR2 SVGIG (reference sequence). The CDR3 region has the DNA TGTGCCTGGAGCGCCCCTGGGGCGAGGGAGACCCAGTACTTC. This gives the protein CAWSAPGARETQYF.

The chain is built from TRBV4-2 and TRBJ1-5, with D possibly TRBD1 on 5 matching bases. This CDR3 has 16 residues. Germline V gene lookup returns CDR1 LGHNA and CDR2 YNFKEQ. V lost 1 base and J 2 bases, leaving 12 bases between the germline ends. This CDR3 is CASSQVQGIGNQPQHF. As DNA, the CDR3 is TGTGCCAGCAGCCAAGTTCAGGGAATCGGCAATCAGCCCCAGCATTTT.

This rearrangement joins TRBV7-2 to TRBJ1-4; tentative D call: TRBD1 (6 bases). Trimming stripped 3 bases from V and 5 bases from J, with 13 bases between. CDR3 length: 15 residues. Germline CDR1 and CDR2: SGHTA and FQGNSA. The CDR3 loop is CASSFGGRLNEKLFF. DNA of the CDR3: TGTGCCAGCAGCTTCGGGGGGCGGTTAAATGAAAAACTGTTTTTT.

V and J are TRBV14 and TRBJ1-2; possibly TRBD1 for D (6 bases). This CDR3 spans 13 amino acids. CDR1 is SGHDN and CDR2 is FVKESK in the germline V gene. Trimming cost V 6 bases and J 8 bases, with 16 bases left between them. As DNA, the CDR3 is TGTGCCAGCAGTCAACAGGGCCTCAGGGGCTACACCTTC. It codes for CASSQQGLRGYTF.